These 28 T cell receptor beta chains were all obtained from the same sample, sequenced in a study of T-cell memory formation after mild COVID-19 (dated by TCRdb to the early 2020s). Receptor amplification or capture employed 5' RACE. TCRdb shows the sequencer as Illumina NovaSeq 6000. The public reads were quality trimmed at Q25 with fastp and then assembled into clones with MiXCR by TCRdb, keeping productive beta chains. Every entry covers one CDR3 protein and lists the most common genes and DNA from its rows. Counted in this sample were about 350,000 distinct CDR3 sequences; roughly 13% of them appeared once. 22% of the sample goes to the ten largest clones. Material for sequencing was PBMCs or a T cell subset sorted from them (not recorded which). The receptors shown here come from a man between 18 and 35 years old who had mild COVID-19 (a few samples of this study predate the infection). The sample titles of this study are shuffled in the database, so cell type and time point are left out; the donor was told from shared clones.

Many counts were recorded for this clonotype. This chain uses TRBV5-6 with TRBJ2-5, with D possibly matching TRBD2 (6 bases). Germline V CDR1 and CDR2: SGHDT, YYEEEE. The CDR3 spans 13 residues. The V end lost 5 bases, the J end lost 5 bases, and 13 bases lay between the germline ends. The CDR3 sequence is CASRAGPHETQYF. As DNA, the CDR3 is TGTGCCAGCAGGGCGGGACCTCACGAGACCCAGTACTTC.

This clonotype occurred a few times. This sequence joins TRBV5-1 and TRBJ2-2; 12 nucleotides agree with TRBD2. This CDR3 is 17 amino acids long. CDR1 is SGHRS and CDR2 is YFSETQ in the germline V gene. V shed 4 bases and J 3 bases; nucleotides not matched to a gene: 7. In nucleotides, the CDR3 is TGCGCCAGCAGCCGACAGACTAGCGGGGGAGACACCGGGGAGCTGTTTTTT. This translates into CASSRQTSGGDTGELFF.

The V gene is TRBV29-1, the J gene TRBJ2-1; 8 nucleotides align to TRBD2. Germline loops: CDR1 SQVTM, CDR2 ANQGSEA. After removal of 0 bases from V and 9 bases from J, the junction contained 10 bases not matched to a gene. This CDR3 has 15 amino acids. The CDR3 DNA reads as TGCAGCGTTGAAGATTTCCAGCGGGAGTACGGTGAGCAGTTCTTC. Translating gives CSVEDFQREYGEQFF.

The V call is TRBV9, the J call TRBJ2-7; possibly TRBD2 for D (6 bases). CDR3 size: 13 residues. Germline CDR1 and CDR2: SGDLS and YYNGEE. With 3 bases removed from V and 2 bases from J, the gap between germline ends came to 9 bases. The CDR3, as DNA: TGTGCCAGCAGCGCGGAGGGAGCCTACGAGCAGTACTTC. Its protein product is CASSAEGAYEQYF.

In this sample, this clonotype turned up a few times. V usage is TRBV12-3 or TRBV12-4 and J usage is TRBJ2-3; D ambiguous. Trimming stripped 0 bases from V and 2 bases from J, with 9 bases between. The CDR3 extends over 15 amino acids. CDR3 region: CASSLARPNTDTQYF. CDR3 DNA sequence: TGTGCCAGCAGTTTAGCTCGCCCCAACACAGATACGCAGTATTTT.

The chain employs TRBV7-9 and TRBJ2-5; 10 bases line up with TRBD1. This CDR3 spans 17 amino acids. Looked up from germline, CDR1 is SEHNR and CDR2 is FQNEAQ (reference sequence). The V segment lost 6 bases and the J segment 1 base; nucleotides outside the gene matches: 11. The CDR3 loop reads CASRPPGQGLPQETQYF. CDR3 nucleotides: TGTGCCAGCAGACCCCCGGGACAGGGGCTTCCCCAAGAGACCCAGTACTTC.

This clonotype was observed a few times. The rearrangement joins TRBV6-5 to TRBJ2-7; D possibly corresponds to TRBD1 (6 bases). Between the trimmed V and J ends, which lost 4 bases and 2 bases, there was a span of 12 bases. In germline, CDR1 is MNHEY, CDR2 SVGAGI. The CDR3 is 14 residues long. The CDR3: CASSSADSTYEQYF. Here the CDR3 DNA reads TGTGCCAGCAGTTCAGCGGACAGTACCTACGAGCAGTACTTC.

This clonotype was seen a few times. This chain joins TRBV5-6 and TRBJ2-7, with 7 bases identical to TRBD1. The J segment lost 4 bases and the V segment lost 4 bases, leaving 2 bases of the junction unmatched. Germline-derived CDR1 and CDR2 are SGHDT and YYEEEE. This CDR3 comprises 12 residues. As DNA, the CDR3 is TGTGCCAGCAGCATGGGACAGTACGAGCAGTACTTC. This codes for CASSMGQYEQYF.

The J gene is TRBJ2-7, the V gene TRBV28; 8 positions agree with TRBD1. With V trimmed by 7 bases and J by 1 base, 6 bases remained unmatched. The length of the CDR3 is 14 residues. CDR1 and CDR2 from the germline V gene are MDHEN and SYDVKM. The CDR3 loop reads CASKGTGESYEQYV. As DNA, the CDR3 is TGTGCCAGCAAAGGGACAGGCGAATCCTACGAGCAGTACGTC.

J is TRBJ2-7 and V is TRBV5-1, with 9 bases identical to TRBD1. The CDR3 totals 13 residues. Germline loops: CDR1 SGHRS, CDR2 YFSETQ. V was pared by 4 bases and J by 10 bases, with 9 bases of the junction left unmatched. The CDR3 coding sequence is TGCGCCAGCAGCCAAACGGACAGGGGCCGCCAGTACTTC. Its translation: CASSQTDRGRQYF. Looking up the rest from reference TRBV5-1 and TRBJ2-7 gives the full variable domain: KAGVTQTPRYLIKTRGQQVTLSCSPISGHRSVSWYQQTPGQGLQFLFEYFSETQRNKGNFPGRFSGRQFSNSRSEMNVSTLELGDSALYLCASSQTDRGRQYFGPGTRLTVT.

CDR3 protein: CSARDPRSTDTQYF. CDR3 in DNA: TGCAGTGCTAGAGATCCGAGGAGCACAGATACGCAGTATTTT. The chain employs TRBV20-1 and TRBJ2-3; D is uncertain. Trimming removed 0 bases at V and 0 bases at J, with 7 bases between. The CDR3 has 14 residues. In germline, CDR1 is DFQATT, CDR2 SNEGSKA (reference sequence).

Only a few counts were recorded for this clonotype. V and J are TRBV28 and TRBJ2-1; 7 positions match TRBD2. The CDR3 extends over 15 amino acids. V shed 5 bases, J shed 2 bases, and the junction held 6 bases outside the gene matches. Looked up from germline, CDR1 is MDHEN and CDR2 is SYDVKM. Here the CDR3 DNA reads TGTGCCAGCAGTACCCCAGCGGGGACCTACAATGAGCAGTTCTTC. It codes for CASSTPAGTYNEQFF.

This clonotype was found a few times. The CDR3 nucleotides read TGCAGTGCTGCGGACGCGACTAGCTCCTACAATGAGCAGTTCTTC. It is translated as CSAADATSSYNEQFF. The rearrangement uses TRBV20-1 and TRBJ2-1; weak D call: TRBD2 (6 bases). With 5 bases removed from V and 0 bases from J, the gap between germline ends came to 14 bases. The CDR3 length is 15 residues. Germline-derived CDR1 and CDR2 are DFQATT and SNEGSKA (reference sequence).

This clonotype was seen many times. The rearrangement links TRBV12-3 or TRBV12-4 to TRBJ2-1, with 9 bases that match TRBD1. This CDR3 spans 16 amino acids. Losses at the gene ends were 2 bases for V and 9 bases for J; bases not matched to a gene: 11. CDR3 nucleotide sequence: TGTGCCAGCAGTTTAAACCGGGACAGGGTGCGTCGTGAGCAGTTCTTC. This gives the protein CASSLNRDRVRREQFF.

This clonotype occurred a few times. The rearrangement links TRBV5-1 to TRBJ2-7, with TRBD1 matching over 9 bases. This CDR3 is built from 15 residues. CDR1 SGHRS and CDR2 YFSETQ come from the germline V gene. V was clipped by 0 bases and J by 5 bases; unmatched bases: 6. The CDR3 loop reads CASSLAGQGMDEQYF. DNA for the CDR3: TGCGCCAGCAGCTTGGCGGGACAGGGAATGGACGAGCAGTACTTC.

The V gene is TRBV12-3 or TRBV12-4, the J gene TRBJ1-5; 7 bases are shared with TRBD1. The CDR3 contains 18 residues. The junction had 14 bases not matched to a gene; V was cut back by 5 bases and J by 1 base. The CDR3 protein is CASSRLGRGLRSNQPQHF. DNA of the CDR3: TGTGCCAGCAGTCGATTGGGGAGGGGGCTACGGAGCAATCAGCCCCAGCATTTT.

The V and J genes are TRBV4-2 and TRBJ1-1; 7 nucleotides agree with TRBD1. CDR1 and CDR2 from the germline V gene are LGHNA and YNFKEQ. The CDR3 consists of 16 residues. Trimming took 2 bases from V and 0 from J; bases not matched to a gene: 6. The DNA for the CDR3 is TGTGCCAGCAGCCAACCACTGACAGGGTTGAACACTGAAGCTTTCTTT. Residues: CASSQPLTGLNTEAFF.

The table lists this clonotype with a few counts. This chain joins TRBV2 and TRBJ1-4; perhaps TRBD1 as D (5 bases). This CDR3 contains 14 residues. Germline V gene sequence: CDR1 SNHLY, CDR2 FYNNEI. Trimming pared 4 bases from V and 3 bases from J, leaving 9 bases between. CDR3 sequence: CASSAGRPNEKLFF. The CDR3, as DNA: TGTGCCAGCAGTGCGGGACGGCCTAATGAAAAACTGTTTTTT.

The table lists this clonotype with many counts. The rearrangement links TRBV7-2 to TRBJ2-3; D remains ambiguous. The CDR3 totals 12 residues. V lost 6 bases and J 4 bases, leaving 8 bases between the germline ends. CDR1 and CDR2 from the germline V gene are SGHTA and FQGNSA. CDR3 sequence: CASRPQADTQYF. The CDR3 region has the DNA TGTGCCAGCAGGCCTCAAGCAGATACGCAGTATTTT.

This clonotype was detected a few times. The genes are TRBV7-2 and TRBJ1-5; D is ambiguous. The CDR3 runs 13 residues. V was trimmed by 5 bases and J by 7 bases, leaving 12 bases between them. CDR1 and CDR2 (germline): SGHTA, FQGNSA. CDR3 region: CASSPAGKQPQHF. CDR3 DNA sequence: TGTGCCAGCAGCCCAGCTGGGAAACAGCCCCAGCATTTT.

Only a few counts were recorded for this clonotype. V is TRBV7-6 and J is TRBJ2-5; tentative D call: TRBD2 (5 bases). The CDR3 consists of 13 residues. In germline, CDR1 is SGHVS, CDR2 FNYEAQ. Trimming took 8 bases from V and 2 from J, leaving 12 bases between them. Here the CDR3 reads CASRPDFQETQYF. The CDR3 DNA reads TGTGCCAGCCGACCGGACTTTCAAGAGACCCAGTACTTC.

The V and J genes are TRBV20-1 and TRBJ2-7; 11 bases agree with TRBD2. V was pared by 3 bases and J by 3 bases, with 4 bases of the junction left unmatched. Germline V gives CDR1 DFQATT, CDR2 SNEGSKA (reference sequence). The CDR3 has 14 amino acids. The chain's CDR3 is CSARGTSGYYEQYF. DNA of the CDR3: TGCAGTGCTAGGGGGACTAGCGGCTACTACGAGCAGTACTTC.

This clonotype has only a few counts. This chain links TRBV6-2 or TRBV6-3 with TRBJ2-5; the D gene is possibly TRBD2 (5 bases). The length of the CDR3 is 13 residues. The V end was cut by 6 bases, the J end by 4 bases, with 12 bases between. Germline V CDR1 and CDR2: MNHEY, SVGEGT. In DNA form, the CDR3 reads TGTGCCAGCAGCTATACTAGAGGAGAGACCCAGTACTTC. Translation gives CASSYTRGETQYF.

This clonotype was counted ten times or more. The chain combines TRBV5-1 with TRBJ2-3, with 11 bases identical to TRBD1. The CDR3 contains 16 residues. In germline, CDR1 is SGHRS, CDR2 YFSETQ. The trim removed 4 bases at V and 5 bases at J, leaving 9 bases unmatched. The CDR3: CASSMQPGTGGDTQYF. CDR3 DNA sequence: TGCGCCAGCAGCATGCAACCCGGGACAGGGGGAGATACGCAGTATTTT.

CDR3 protein: CASSDTGDINQPQHF. The CDR3 region has the DNA TGTGCCAGCAGTGACACTGGGGATATCAATCAGCCCCAGCATTTT. This chain connects TRBV6-4 to TRBJ1-5; D remains unclear. This CDR3 comprises 15 residues. V gave up 2 bases and J gave up 3 bases, with 11 bases separating them. From germline, CDR1 is MRHNA and CDR2 SNTAGT.

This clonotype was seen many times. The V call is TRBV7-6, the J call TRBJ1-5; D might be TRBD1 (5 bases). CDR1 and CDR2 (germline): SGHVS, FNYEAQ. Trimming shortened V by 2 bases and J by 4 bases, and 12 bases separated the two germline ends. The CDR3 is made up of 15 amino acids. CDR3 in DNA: TGTGCCAGCAGCTTACAGTCGGGGCTGAATCAGCCCCAGCATTTT. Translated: CASSLQSGLNQPQHF.

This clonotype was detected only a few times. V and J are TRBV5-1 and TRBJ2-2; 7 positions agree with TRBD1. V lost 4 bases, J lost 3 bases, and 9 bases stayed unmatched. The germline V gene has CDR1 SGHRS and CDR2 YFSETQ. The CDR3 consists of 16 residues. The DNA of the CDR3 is TGCGCCAGCAGCGCGCCGGGACAGATAGACACCGGGGAGCTGTTTTTT. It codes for CASSAPGQIDTGELFF.

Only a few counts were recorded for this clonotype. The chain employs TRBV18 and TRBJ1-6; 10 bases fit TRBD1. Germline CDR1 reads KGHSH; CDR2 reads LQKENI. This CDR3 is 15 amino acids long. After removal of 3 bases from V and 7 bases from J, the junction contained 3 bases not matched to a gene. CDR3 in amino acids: CASSPGQGNNSPLHF. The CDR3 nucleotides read TGTGCCAGCTCACCGGGACAGGGGAACAATTCACCCCTCCACTTT.